Listed below are T cell receptor beta chains from one sample, sequenced in a study of beta chain features in type 1 diabetes. Profiled with immunoSEQ multiplex PCR; TCRdb holds only in-frame clones, not every one. This table has 500,000 to 850,000 clones, about an eighth appearing once. Sequenced: naive CD4+ T cells from blood. The receptor source for this set is a man between 18 and 35 years old with type 1 diabetes. CDR3s include the opening cysteine and the closing phenylalanine or tryptophan. A D gene is named only where the DNA matches it firmly. Clone size is not always given. Where it is, it says once, few, many or a class for expanded clones.

clone_size: few
d_call: -
j_call: TRBJ1-2
v_call: TRBV5-1
cdr3_nt: TGCGCCAGCAGCTTTTACCGGGGGTTTGACTATGGCTACACCTTC
cdr3_aa: CASSFYRGFDYGYTF

clone_size: -
d_call: -
j_call: TRBJ1-2
v_call: TRBV6-6
cdr3_nt: TGTGCCAGCAGTTACGAGGGTCACTATGGCTACACCTTC
cdr3_aa: CASSYEGHYGYTF

clone_size: -
d_call: -
j_call: TRBJ2-1
v_call: TRBV30
cdr3_nt: TGTGCCTGGAATTCGGTGAGTGCGGGGAATGAGCAGTTCTTC
cdr3_aa: CAWNSVSAGNEQFF

clone_size: few
d_call: TRBD2
j_call: TRBJ2-5
v_call: TRBV2
cdr3_nt: TGTGCCAGCAGCTTTAGCGGGGCCGAGACCCAGTACTTC
cdr3_aa: CASSFSGAETQYF

clone_size: few
d_call: TRBD1
j_call: TRBJ1-6
v_call: TRBV2
cdr3_nt: TGTGCCAGCGCAAACAGGGGGATAAAGTCACCCCTCCACTTT
cdr3_aa: CASANRGIKSPLHF

clone_size: -
d_call: -
j_call: TRBJ2-7
v_call: TRBV19
cdr3_nt: TGTGCCAGTAGTATAGTTCCGAACGAGCAGTACTTC
cdr3_aa: CASSIVPNEQYF

clone_size: few
d_call: TRBD1
j_call: TRBJ1-2
v_call: TRBV29-1
cdr3_nt: TGCAGCGTGGTTAGACAGGGGGCCAAAGGCTACACCTTC
cdr3_aa: CSVVRQGAKGYTF

clone_size: few
d_call: TRBD1
j_call: TRBJ2-7
v_call: TRBV29-1
cdr3_nt: TGCAGCGTTGGGGGCAGGGGGATCCACGAGCAGTACTTC
cdr3_aa: CSVGGRGIHEQYF

clone_size: -
d_call: TRBD1
j_call: TRBJ2-1
v_call: TRBV11-2
cdr3_nt: TGTGCCAGCAGCCGAACTGGGACAGGGGGCTCCTACAATGAGCAGTTCTTC
cdr3_aa: CASSRTGTGGSYNEQFF

clone_size: few
d_call: -
j_call: TRBJ2-3
v_call: TRBV5-6
cdr3_nt: TGTGCCAGCAGCTTGGGGGCCAGGCTCACAGATACGCAGTATTTT
cdr3_aa: CASSLGARLTDTQYF

clone_size: few
d_call: -
j_call: TRBJ1-3
v_call: TRBV28
cdr3_nt: TGTGCCAGCAGTCCTCCCCCATCTGGAAACACCATATATTTT
cdr3_aa: CASSPPPSGNTIYF

clone_size: -
d_call: -
j_call: TRBJ2-5
v_call: TRBV30
cdr3_nt: TGTGCCTGGGCCGCCGCGGCATCAGAGACCCAGTACTTC
cdr3_aa: CAWAAAASETQYF

clone_size: few
d_call: -
j_call: TRBJ2-3
v_call: TRBV10-3
cdr3_nt: TGTGCCATCAGTGAGTCCCGGCAGGCCACAGATACGCAGTATTTT
cdr3_aa: CAISESRQATDTQYF

clone_size: -
d_call: TRBD2
j_call: TRBJ2-4
v_call: TRBV5-1
cdr3_nt: TGCGCCAGCAGCTTGCAGGTAGCGGGAAACATTCAGTACTTC
cdr3_aa: CASSLQVAGNIQYF

clone_size: once
d_call: TRBD1
j_call: TRBJ2-3
v_call: TRBV7-3
cdr3_nt: TGTGCCAGCAGCTTAACAGGGACAGGGGGCAAAGATACGCAGTATTTT
cdr3_aa: CASSLTGTGGKDTQYF

clone_size: -
d_call: -
j_call: TRBJ1-1
v_call: TRBV4-3
cdr3_nt: TGCGCCAGCAGCCCGGGGGACGAGTCTGAAGCTTTCTTT
cdr3_aa: CASSPGDESEAFF

clone_size: few
d_call: TRBD1
j_call: TRBJ2-1
v_call: TRBV23-1
cdr3_nt: TGCGCCAGCAGTCAATCGTGGGTGGGTTGGGACAGTTTTCGAACCTCCTACAATGAGCAGTTCTTC
cdr3_aa: CASSQSWVGWDSFRTSYNEQFF

clone_size: few
d_call: TRBD2
j_call: TRBJ2-3
v_call: TRBV7-9
cdr3_nt: TGTGCCAGCAGCCCCCCCCGGACTAGCGGGGGGGCAGATACGCAGTATTTT
cdr3_aa: CASSPPRTSGGADTQYF

clone_size: -
d_call: -
j_call: TRBJ2-5
v_call: TRBV6-5
cdr3_nt: TGTGCCAGCAGTTACTCGGGGACGAAGGAGACCCAGTACTTC
cdr3_aa: CASSYSGTKETQYF

clone_size: few
d_call: TRBD1
j_call: TRBJ1-3
v_call: TRBV28
cdr3_nt: TGTGCCAGCAGTCGGACAGGGGCGAACTCTGGAAACACCATATATTTT
cdr3_aa: CASSRTGANSGNTIYF

clone_size: -
d_call: -
j_call: TRBJ1-1
v_call: TRBV9
cdr3_nt: TGTGCCAGCAGCGTAATCCCTGGGACAGAAGCTTTCTTT
cdr3_aa: CASSVIPGTEAFF

clone_size: few
d_call: TRBD1
j_call: TRBJ2-2
v_call: TRBV29-1
cdr3_nt: TGCAGCGTTGAACGACAGGGGGCGGTGGCCGGGGAGCTGTTTTTT
cdr3_aa: CSVERQGAVAGELFF

clone_size: -
d_call: TRBD1
j_call: TRBJ2-1
v_call: TRBV6-6
cdr3_nt: TGTGCCAGCAGGGGTTGGACAGGGACGAATGAGCAGTTCTTC
cdr3_aa: CASRGWTGTNEQFF

clone_size: few
d_call: -
j_call: TRBJ2-2
v_call: TRBV5-1
cdr3_nt: TGCGCCAGCAGCTTCTCCCGCGGGGTATCGTGGACCGGGGAGCTGTTTTTT
cdr3_aa: CASSFSRGVSWTGELFF

clone_size: -
d_call: TRBD1
j_call: TRBJ2-1
v_call: TRBV7-9
cdr3_nt: TGTGCCAGCAGCTTAACACAGGGGAGCAATGAGCAGTTCTTC
cdr3_aa: CASSLTQGSNEQFF

clone_size: -
d_call: -
j_call: TRBJ1-2
v_call: TRBV5-4
cdr3_nt: TGTGCCAGCAGCCCGGCGGGAGGGGACTATGGCTACACCTTC
cdr3_aa: CASSPAGGDYGYTF

clone_size: -
d_call: TRBD2
j_call: TRBJ2-3
v_call: TRBV5-4
cdr3_nt: TGTGCCAGCAGCTTAGGCGGGAGCCCTCGCACAGATACGCAGTATTTT
cdr3_aa: CASSLGGSPRTDTQYF

clone_size: -
d_call: -
j_call: TRBJ2-1
v_call: TRBV5-1
cdr3_nt: TGCGCCAGCAGCTTGGACAGCTCCTACAATGAGCAGTTCTTC
cdr3_aa: CASSLDSSYNEQFF

clone_size: few
d_call: -
j_call: TRBJ2-7
v_call: TRBV15
cdr3_nt: TGTGCCACCAGCAGAGATTCGGTCCCTGAAACCTACGAGCAGTACTTC
cdr3_aa: CATSRDSVPETYEQYF

clone_size: -
d_call: -
j_call: TRBJ2-1
v_call: TRBV7-9
cdr3_nt: TGTGCCAGCAGCCGTAGTGTCAATGAGCAGTTCTTC
cdr3_aa: CASSRSVNEQFF

clone_size: -
d_call: -
j_call: TRBJ2-5
v_call: TRBV2
cdr3_nt: TGTGCCAGCAGTCTACGGTCAGGGCCCCCTTTACAAGAGACCCAGTACTTC
cdr3_aa: CASSLRSGPPLQETQYF

clone_size: once
d_call: TRBD2
j_call: TRBJ2-5
v_call: TRBV4-3
cdr3_nt: TGCGCCAGCAGCCAAAACCTCGGGAGGGAGACCCAGTACTTC
cdr3_aa: CASSQNLGRETQYF

clone_size: few
d_call: -
j_call: TRBJ1-2
v_call: TRBV9
cdr3_nt: TGTGCCAGTTCCGACGATCTTTATGGCTACACCTTC
cdr3_aa: CASSDDLYGYTF

clone_size: few
d_call: -
j_call: TRBJ1-2
v_call: TRBV30
cdr3_nt: TGTGCCTGGAGTGTGGGGACGAACTATGGCTACACCTTC
cdr3_aa: CAWSVGTNYGYTF

clone_size: -
d_call: TRBD1
j_call: TRBJ1-1
v_call: TRBV5-1
cdr3_nt: TGCGCCAGCAGCTTCGCAGGACAGGGGAACACTGAAGCTTTCTTT
cdr3_aa: CASSFAGQGNTEAFF

clone_size: few
d_call: -
j_call: TRBJ1-2
v_call: TRBV7-2
cdr3_nt: TGTGCCAGCAGCTTAGCCCAGGACAGACCTCATGGCTACACCTTC
cdr3_aa: CASSLAQDRPHGYTF

clone_size: few
d_call: TRBD1
j_call: TRBJ2-7
v_call: TRBV28
cdr3_nt: TGTGCCAGCACCAGGACAGGGAACTACGAGCAGTACTTC
cdr3_aa: CASTRTGNYEQYF

clone_size: -
d_call: -
j_call: TRBJ2-7
v_call: TRBV29-1
cdr3_nt: TGCAGCGCCAATTCGGGGTCCTACGAGCAGTACTTC
cdr3_aa: CSANSGSYEQYF

clone_size: -
d_call: TRBD2
j_call: TRBJ2-3
v_call: TRBV6-1
cdr3_nt: TGTGCCAGCAACCCCTGGCAGGGAGGGACAGATACGCAGTATTTT
cdr3_aa: CASNPWQGGTDTQYF

clone_size: -
d_call: -
j_call: TRBJ1-2
v_call: TRBV5-1
cdr3_nt: TGCGCCAGCAGCCTGGACGGCCTAGGCGGCTACACCTTC
cdr3_aa: CASSLDGLGGYTF

clone_size: -
d_call: -
j_call: TRBJ2-5
v_call: TRBV7-3
cdr3_nt: TGTGCCAGCAGCTTAACACAGAAAGAGACCCAGTACTTC
cdr3_aa: CASSLTQKETQYF

clone_size: -
d_call: TRBD1
j_call: TRBJ2-7
v_call: TRBV14
cdr3_nt: TGTGCCAGCAGCCAGCCCGGGACAGCATCCTACGAGCAGTACTTC
cdr3_aa: CASSQPGTASYEQYF

clone_size: few
d_call: -
j_call: TRBJ1-5
v_call: TRBV2
cdr3_nt: TGTGCCAGCAGCGGCGACAGTTTGGACAATCAGCCCCAGCATTTT
cdr3_aa: CASSGDSLDNQPQHF